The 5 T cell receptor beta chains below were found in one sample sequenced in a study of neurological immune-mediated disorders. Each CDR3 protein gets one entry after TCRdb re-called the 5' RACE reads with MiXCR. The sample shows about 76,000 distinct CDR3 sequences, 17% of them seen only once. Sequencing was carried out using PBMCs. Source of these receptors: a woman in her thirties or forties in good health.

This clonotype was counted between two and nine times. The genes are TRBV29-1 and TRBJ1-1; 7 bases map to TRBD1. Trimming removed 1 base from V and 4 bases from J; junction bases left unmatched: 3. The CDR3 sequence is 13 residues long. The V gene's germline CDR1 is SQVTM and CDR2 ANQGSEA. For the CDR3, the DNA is TGCAGCGTTGAAGGCCCAGGGGGCACTGAAGCTTTCTTT. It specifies CSVEGPGGTEAFF.

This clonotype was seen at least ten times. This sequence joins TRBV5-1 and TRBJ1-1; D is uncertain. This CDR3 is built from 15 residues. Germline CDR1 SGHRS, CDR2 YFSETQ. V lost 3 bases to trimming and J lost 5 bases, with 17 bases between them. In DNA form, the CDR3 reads TGCGCCAGCAGCTGCAAACAGTGTCGGAGTACTGAAGCTTTCTTT. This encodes CASSCKQCRSTEAFF.

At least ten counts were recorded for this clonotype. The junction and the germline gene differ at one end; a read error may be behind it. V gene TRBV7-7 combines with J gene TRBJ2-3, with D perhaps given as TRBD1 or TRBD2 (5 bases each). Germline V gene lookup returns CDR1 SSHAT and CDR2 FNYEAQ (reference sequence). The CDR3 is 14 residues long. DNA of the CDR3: TGTGCTAGCAGCTTAGCCGGGGCTGGGGCGACGCAGTATTTT. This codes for CASSLAGAGATQYF.

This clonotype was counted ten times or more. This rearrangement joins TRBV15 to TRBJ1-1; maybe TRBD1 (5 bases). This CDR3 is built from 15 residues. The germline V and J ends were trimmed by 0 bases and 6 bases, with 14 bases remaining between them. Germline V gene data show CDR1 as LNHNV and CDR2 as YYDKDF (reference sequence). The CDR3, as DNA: TGTGCCACCAGCAGAGATCAGGAGGGGTCGGCTGAAGCTTTCTTT. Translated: CATSRDQEGSAEAFF. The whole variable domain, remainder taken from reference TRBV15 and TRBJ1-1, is DAMVIQNPRYQVTQFGKPVTLSCSQTLNHNVMYWYQQKSSQAPKLLFHYYDKDFNNEADTPDNFQSRRPNTSFCFLDIRSPGLGDTAMYLCATSRDQEGSAEAFFGQGTRLTVV.

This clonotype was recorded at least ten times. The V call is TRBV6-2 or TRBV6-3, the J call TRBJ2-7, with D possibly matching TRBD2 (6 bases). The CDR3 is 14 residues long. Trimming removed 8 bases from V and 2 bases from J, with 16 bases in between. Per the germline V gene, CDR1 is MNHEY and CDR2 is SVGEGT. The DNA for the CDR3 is TGTGCCAGCGGAGGGGCAGGGAGGACCTACGAGCAGTACGTC. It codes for CASGGAGRTYEQYV.